One sample yielded the 23 T cell receptor beta chains listed below, sequenced in a study of cytomegalovirus exposure and HLA in healthy donors (dated by TCRdb to the late 2010s). The library was generated by the immunoSEQ multiplex PCR assay. For the multiplex PCR, a mixture combining 60 forward primers for TCR Vbeta segments and 13 reverse primers for TCR Jbeta segments was used. TCRdb holds this immuneACCESS table with in-frame rearrangements only. Some clones are missing; in checked studies, unresolved V genes explain under half, and the rest has no known cause. Present in this sample are around 130,000 clones, 75% to 90% of which were seen just once. The leading ten clones occupy more than 1.5% of the sample. The specimen sequenced was PBMCs. Receptors originate from a man aged 40-50 years in good health and CMV-seronegative.

This chain uses TRBV6-5 with TRBJ2-1; weak D call: TRBD2 (6 bases). V dropped 8 bases and J dropped 0 bases, with 11 bases sitting between them. Germline CDR1 MNHEY, CDR2 SVGAGI. The CDR3 covers 14 residues. The CDR3 DNA reads TGTGCCAGCTCTCGGGGGAGCTCCTACAATGAGCAGTTCTTC. Its translation: CASSRGSSYNEQFF.

CDR3 nucleotides: TGCGCCAGCACAGGGGGCAGAACTAATGAAAAACTGTTTTTT. It codes for CASTGGRTNEKLFF. V usage is TRBV5-1 and J usage is TRBJ1-4; 8 nucleotides align to TRBD1. The germline CDR1 and CDR2 sequences are SGHRS and YFSETQ. V lost 6 bases and J lost 1; bases outside the gene matches: 2. The CDR3 contains 14 residues.

About this clone itself: Additional DNA sequences in this sample encode the identical CDR3. This chain connects TRBV29-1 to TRBJ2-1; possibly TRBD2 for D (5 bases). V was trimmed by 6 bases and J by 5 bases, leaving 11 bases between them. From germline, CDR1 is SQVTM and CDR2 ANQGSEA. The length of the CDR3 is 12 residues. CDR3 sequence (DNA): TGCAGCGTGGAAACGAGGGACAATGAGCAGTTCTTC. Protein: CSVETRDNEQFF.

The chain links TRBV11-2 to TRBJ2-3; 8 bases match TRBD2. V lost 5 bases and J lost 5; bases outside the gene matches: 3. The CDR3 extends over 13 amino acids. The germline V gene has CDR1 SGHAT and CDR2 FQNNGV. CDR3 loop: CASSPLAGDTQYF. In DNA, the CDR3 is TGTGCCAGCAGCCCGCTAGCGGGAGATACGCAGTATTTT.

In this sample, this clone turned up once. The CDR3 DNA sequence: TGTGCCAGCAGCTTAGGCCAGGGGATTGAGAACACTGAAGCTTTCTTT. Its translation is CASSLGQGIENTEAFF. The rearrangement uses TRBV7-6 and TRBJ1-1; possibly TRBD1 for D (6 bases). Germline lookup yields CDR1 SGHVS and CDR2 FNYEAQ. This CDR3 is built from 16 residues. Trimming left V 1 base short and J 1 base short, with 13 bases between.

The chain joins TRBV5-1 to TRBJ1-5, with D tentatively TRBD1 (5 bases). Germline CDR1 and CDR2: SGHRS and YFSETQ. The CDR3 contains 15 residues. With 0 bases removed from V and 6 bases from J, the gap between germline ends came to 13 bases. This CDR3 reads CASSLAGSGGQPQHF. In nucleotides, the CDR3 is TGCGCCAGCAGCTTGGCCGGCAGCGGGGGTCAGCCCCAGCATTTT.

The chain has TRBV9 and TRBJ2-5; D is perhaps TRBD1 (5 bases). Germline V gene lookup returns CDR1 SGDLS and CDR2 YYNGEE. Trimming cost V 3 bases and J 2 bases, with 17 bases left between them. The CDR3 has 16 amino acids. In DNA, the CDR3 is TGTGCCAGCAGCGGCCAGGGTATGGGCTATCAAGAGACCCAGTACTTC. The encoded protein is CASSGQGMGYQETQYF.

The rearrangement joins TRBV6-4 to TRBJ2-1, with D perhaps TRBD2 (5 bases). CDR1 and CDR2 from the germline V gene are MRHNA and SNTAGT. The ends were cut back, 3 bases at V and 6 bases at J, with 15 bases in the middle. CDR3 length: 15 amino acids. The CDR3 sequence: CASSDYSVPFNEQFF. The CDR3 nucleotides read TGTGCCAGCAGTGATTATAGCGTTCCGTTCAATGAGCAGTTCTTC.

The chain uses TRBV27 and TRBJ2-3, with a tentative D call TRBD2 (5 bases). V lost 4 bases and J lost 3, with 8 bases in between. Germline V gene lookup returns CDR1 MNHEY and CDR2 SMNVEV (reference sequence). This CDR3 has 13 residues. CDR3 in DNA: TGTGCCAGCAGTTCGGACTCGACAGATACGCAGTATTTT. Its translation: CASSSDSTDTQYF.

This clone showed up just once. The chain has TRBV5-1 and TRBJ2-7; tentative D call: TRBD1 (5 bases). Germline V lookup: CDR1 SGHRS, CDR2 YFSETQ. This CDR3 has 15 residues. V gave up 0 bases and J gave up 3 bases, with 13 bases separating them. CDR3 DNA sequence: TGCGCCAGCAGCTTGGAGGCCGGCAGGGTCTACGAGCAGTACTTC. As protein: CASSLEAGRVYEQYF.

The genes are TRBV5-6 and TRBJ1-2; TRBD1 might be the D (6 bases). This CDR3 region has 14 residues. Germline CDR1 and CDR2: SGHDT and YYEEEE. Trimming pared 4 bases from V and 3 bases from J, leaving 13 bases between. The CDR3 coding sequence is TGTGCCAGCAGCATTCAGGGGAGTGACTATGGCTACACCTTC. This codes for CASSIQGSDYGYTF.

The chain combines TRBV7-2 with TRBJ2-2; D is uncertain. The V end lost 3 bases, the J end lost 6 bases, and 8 bases lay between the germline ends. The CDR3 contains 13 residues. Germline V lookup: CDR1 SGHTA, CDR2 FQGNSA. The CDR3 sequence is CASSLAVAGELFF. The CDR3 region has the DNA TGTGCCAGCAGCTTGGCGGTTGCCGGGGAGCTGTTTTTT.

This clone was picked up a small number of times. V and J are TRBV5-1 and TRBJ1-2; the D gene is possibly TRBD1 (6 bases). The germline V gene encodes CDR1 SGHRS and CDR2 YFSETQ. V dropped 0 bases and J dropped 2 bases, with 8 bases sitting between them. This CDR3 has 14 amino acids. CDR3 nucleotide sequence: TGCGCCAGCAGCTTGGGACAGGCAAACTATGGCTACACCTTC. Protein: CASSLGQANYGYTF.

The chain links TRBV29-1 to TRBJ2-7, with TRBD2 matching 10 bases. J gave up 3 bases and V 3 bases, and 2 bases lay outside the gene matches. This CDR3 comprises 13 residues. Germline values: CDR1 SQVTM, CDR2 ANQGSEA. CDR3 sequence reads: CSVELAGVYEQYF. DNA for the CDR3: TGCAGCGTTGAGCTAGCGGGAGTCTACGAGCAGTACTTC.

The chain has TRBV7-2 and TRBJ2-7, with D possibly matching TRBD2 (6 bases). V was trimmed by 3 bases and J by 5 bases, leaving 17 bases between them. CDR1 is SGHTA and CDR2 is FQGNSA in the germline V gene. The CDR3 is made up of 15 amino acids. CDR3 protein: CASSFYLEGHNEQYF. The CDR3 bases are TGTGCCAGCAGCTTTTACTTGGAGGGCCACAACGAGCAGTACTTC.

There are a few counts of this clone. Written as DNA, the CDR3 is TGTGCTAGTGGGACAGGCAGAATGGGCTACACCTTC. Amino acid sequence: CASGTGRMGYTF. The V and J genes are TRBV12-5 and TRBJ1-2; D is perhaps TRBD1 (6 bases). The CDR3 is made up of 12 amino acids. The V gene's germline CDR1 is LGHNT and CDR2 FRNRAP. Deletions cut 6 bases from V and 8 bases from J, with 13 bases between.

This chain links TRBV6-5 with TRBJ1-3; 8 bases fit TRBD1. There are 15 residues in the CDR3. V shed 6 bases, J shed 1 base, and the junction held 5 bases outside the gene matches. Germline CDR1 MNHEY, CDR2 SVGAGI. CDR3 coding DNA: TGTGCCAGCAGCCTGGACAGGGATTCTGGAAACACCATATATTTT. Translating it yields CASSLDRDSGNTIYF.

This chain connects TRBV9 to TRBJ2-7, with TRBD2 matching 14 bases. In germline, CDR1 is SGDLS, CDR2 YYNGEE. V was clipped by 3 bases and J by 2 bases; unmatched bases: 1. This CDR3 comprises 15 residues. CDR3 sequence (DNA): TGTGCCAGCAGCGGACTAGCGGGAGGGCCCTACGAGCAGTACTTC. Its protein product is CASSGLAGGPYEQYF.

The rearrangement uses TRBV7-2 and TRBJ2-3, with 10 bases lining up with TRBD2. In germline, CDR1 is SGHTA, CDR2 FQGNSA. The CDR3 spans 13 residues. The trim removed 4 bases at V and 12 bases at J, leaving 7 bases unmatched. This CDR3 is CASSSSLAGVQYF. The CDR3 DNA follows: TGTGCCAGCAGCTCCTCTCTAGCGGGGGTCCAGTATTTT.

The chain combines TRBV9 with TRBJ1-6; 8 bases are shared with TRBD1. CDR3 length equals 15 residues. With V trimmed by 4 bases and J by 6 bases, 6 bases remained unmatched. Germline V lookup: CDR1 SGDLS, CDR2 YYNGEE. CDR3 protein: CASSPQGALNSPLHF. CDR3 in DNA: TGTGCCAGCAGCCCCCAGGGGGCGCTTAATTCACCCCTCCACTTT.

This rearrangement joins TRBV7-6 to TRBJ2-2; 12 bases match TRBD2. The CDR3 consists of 17 residues. Looked up from germline, CDR1 is SGHVS and CDR2 is FNYEAQ. J gave up 8 bases and V 5 bases, and 12 bases lay outside the gene matches. CDR3 region: CASSPQRLAGAGGELFF. Here the CDR3 DNA reads TGTGCCAGCAGCCCTCAGAGACTAGCGGGAGCCGGGGGGGAGCTGTTTTTT.

The rearrangement uses TRBV7-2 and TRBJ2-7; no clear D gene. The CDR3 length is 15 residues. V lost 0 bases and J lost 3, with 12 bases in between. Germline V gene data show CDR1 as SGHTA and CDR2 as FQGNSA. The CDR3 here is CASSLAGPPDYEQYF. In DNA form, the CDR3 reads TGTGCCAGCAGCTTAGCGGGCCCGCCAGACTACGAGCAGTACTTC.

The chain carries TRBV6-1 and TRBJ1-1, with 9 bases aligning to TRBD1. Per germline, CDR1 MNHNS and CDR2 SASEGT. The CDR3 is 13 residues long. V was pared by 6 bases and J by 5 bases, with 4 bases of the junction left unmatched. The CDR3 DNA sequence: TGTGCCAGCAGCCTACAGGGGGCTACTGAAGCTTTCTTT. Protein: CASSLQGATEAFF.